This T cell receptor (beta chain) was obtained from a study of blood T cell repertoires in COVID-19. Study information: The origin of the acute and convalescent COVID-19 samples was the United States, Italy and Spain. Sources were T cells, B-cell-depleted T cells, or PBMCs; the material itself was cDNA or gDNA.

V lost 6 bases and J lost 4; bases outside the gene matches: 10. Germline loops: CDR1 MNHEY, CDR2 SMNVEV (reference sequence). This CDR3 region has 16 residues. As processed by the authors: Amplification with reference gene primers provided the estimates of nucleated cell counts. The repertoire was sequenced with immunoSEQ multiplex PCR; TCRdb's copy has only in-frame clones and lacks some. V and J calls and clone size are those listed in that table; D and trimming were worked out from the DNA. Of 410,000 or so clones in the sample, 89% were seen once. Those enrolled in Seattle joined during active infection and were followed longitudinally afterward.

Sequencing used peripheral blood. This clonotype was obtained from a woman in her 40s with COVID-19, enrolled during active disease. The chain links TRBV27 to TRBJ1-5, with 9 bases fitting TRBD1. CDR3 sequence (DNA): TGTGCCAGCAGCCCGTACTGGGACAGGGTGAATCAGCCCCAGCATTTT. It encodes CASSPYWDRVNQPQHF.